The text below deals with one T cell receptor beta chain. The data derive from a study of control samples from healthy donors and cancer patients. Clones were read by immunoSEQ multiplex PCR, and TCRdb kept only the in-frame ones, dropping some. The repertoire holds 100,000 to 150,000 clones, with just under 95% as singletons. This receptor was identified in a man between 18 and 29 years old in good health. Sequenced input: blood.

The CDR3 region is CASSLSGVNEKLFF. CDR3 coding DNA: TGTGCCAGCAGTTTATCGGGGGTGAATGAAAAACTGTTTTTT. The rearrangement links TRBV27 to TRBJ1-4, with D possibly TRBD1 on 5 matching bases. V shed 0 bases and J shed 5 bases, with 7 bases lying between them. The germline V gene has CDR1 MNHEY and CDR2 SMNVEV (reference sequence). The CDR3 spans 14 residues.